What follows are 32 T cell receptor beta chains derived from one specimen sequenced in a study of human T cells and chemical hapten exposure. TCRdb ran MiXCR on the 5' RACE reads and lists one entry per CDR3 protein. The data hold around 100,000 distinct CDR3 sequences, with roughly a fifth observed a single time. The authors extracted total RNA from unfractionated whole blood. Receptor source: a human donor in good health.

This clonotype was detected a few times. This chain uses TRBV10-3 with TRBJ1-1; TRBD1 agrees at 12 bases. There are 15 residues in the CDR3. Per the germline V gene, CDR1 is ENHRY and CDR2 is SYGVKD. After removal of 5 bases from V and 3 bases from J, the junction contained 4 bases not matched to a gene. CDR3 residues: CAISRDRGQDTEAFF. The CDR3 DNA is TGTGCCATCAGTAGGGACAGGGGGCAAGACACTGAAGCTTTCTTT.

The chain has TRBV6-2 or TRBV6-3 and TRBJ2-4; tentatively, D is TRBD1 (5 bases). V was clipped by 0 bases and J by 7 bases, with 7 bases between them. The CDR3 sequence is 13 residues long. Germline V lookup: CDR1 MNHEY, CDR2 SVGEGT. CDR3 amino acids: CASSYSPGNIQYF. The DNA for the CDR3 is TGTGCCAGCAGTTACTCGCCAGGGAACATTCAGTACTTC.

The V call is TRBV20-1, the J call TRBJ1-5; D is perhaps TRBD1 (6 bases). Germline V CDR1 and CDR2: DFQATT, SNEGSKA (reference sequence). This CDR3 region has 15 residues. V was clipped by 2 bases and J by 0 bases, with 11 bases between them. The CDR3 DNA reads TGCAGTGCTAGATTGACCAGGGGTAGCAATCAGCCCCAGCATTTT. It yields the protein CSARLTRGSNQPQHF.

This clonotype showed up just a few times. This rearrangement joins TRBV7-8 to TRBJ1-4; D is possibly TRBD1 (5 bases). This CDR3 is 15 amino acids long. Deletions cut 5 bases from V and 3 bases from J, with 13 bases between. Germline V gene sequence: CDR1 SGHVS, CDR2 FQNEAQ. The CDR3 coding sequence is TGTGCCAGCAGCGAGCCCGGGGCGGCTAATGAAAAACTGTTTTTT. This gives the protein CASSEPGAANEKLFF.

This clonotype was seen only a few times. V is TRBV19 and J is TRBJ2-1; D is unclear. The CDR3 spans 14 residues. Germline V gene data show CDR1 as LNHDA and CDR2 as SQIVND (reference sequence). V gave up 0 bases and J gave up 6 bases, with 9 bases separating them. CDR3 DNA sequence: TGTGCCAGTAGTATAGATTCTAGGCGCAATGAGCAGTTCTTC. It codes for CASSIDSRRNEQFF.

This clonotype was seen a few times. The chain uses TRBV11-2 and TRBJ1-5; TRBD1 matches 8 bases. This CDR3 region has 12 residues. Germline V lookup: CDR1 SGHAT, CDR2 FQNNGV. J lost 12 bases, V lost 5 bases, and 6 bases had no gene match. The CDR3 DNA reads TGTGCCAGCAGCCAAGGACAGGGCCTCCAGCATTTT. The encoded protein is CASSQGQGLQHF.

This clonotype was observed a handful of times. J is TRBJ2-1 and V is TRBV5-1; possible D gene TRBD1, 5 bases. Trimming removed 0 bases from V and 10 bases from J, with 11 bases in between. CDR3 length: 13 residues. Germline CDR1 reads SGHRS; CDR2 reads YFSETQ. The CDR3 coding sequence is TGCGCCAGCAGCTTGGCCGTAAGGGGCGAGCAGTTCTTC. It is translated as CASSLAVRGEQFF.

This sequence joins TRBV5-1 and TRBJ2-7, with 8 bases lining up with TRBD1. Germline-derived CDR1 and CDR2 are SGHRS and YFSETQ. V lost 4 bases and J lost 5; bases outside the gene matches: 11. The CDR3 covers 15 residues. CDR3 nucleotides: TGCGCCAGCAGCCCATGGACAGGGTCTGTCAACGAGCAGTACTTC. Amino acid sequence: CASSPWTGSVNEQYF.

This chain joins TRBV29-1 and TRBJ2-2; no clear D gene. The CDR3 length is 12 residues. CDR1 SQVTM and CDR2 ANQGSEA come from the germline V gene. V was pared by 3 bases and J by 6 bases, with 8 bases between. The CDR3 DNA is TGCAGCGTTGATGAAGTCGCCGGGGAGCTGTTTTTT. Translation gives CSVDEVAGELFF.

This chain uses TRBV29-1 with TRBJ2-7; possibly TRBD2 for D (7 bases). Trimming removed 1 base at V and 3 bases at J, with 19 bases between. This CDR3 spans 16 amino acids. Germline CDR1 SQVTM, CDR2 ANQGSEA. The CDR3 here is CSVEARAGAISYEQYF. CDR3 DNA: TGCAGCGTTGAAGCTCGCGCGGGGGCTATTAGCTACGAGCAGTACTTC.

J is TRBJ1-5 and V is TRBV28; D is unclear. The V and J ends lost 3 bases and 3 bases respectively, with 12 bases between them. This CDR3 is built from 15 residues. Germline V gene data show CDR1 as MDHEN and CDR2 as SYDVKM. The CDR3 sequence is CASSFFRGNNQPQHF. CDR3 DNA sequence: TGTGCCAGCAGTTTTTTCCGGGGAAACAATCAGCCCCAGCATTTT.

This chain links TRBV5-6 with TRBJ2-6; D is undetermined. The V and J ends lost 3 bases and 4 bases respectively, with 8 bases between them. The CDR3 spans 14 residues. Germline lookup yields CDR1 SGHDT and CDR2 YYEEEE. The CDR3 is CASSSLKGANVLTF. The DNA of the CDR3 is TGTGCCAGCAGCTCCCTGAAGGGGGCCAACGTCCTGACTTTC.

This clonotype has only a few counts. This rearrangement joins TRBV28 to TRBJ2-2; possible D gene TRBD1, 6 bases. With 4 bases removed from V and 6 bases from J, the gap between germline ends came to 12 bases. The germline gives CDR1 MDHEN, CDR2 SYDVKM. The CDR3 spans 14 residues. Here the CDR3 reads CASSSAGVAGELFF. The CDR3 DNA follows: TGTGCCAGCAGTTCTGCAGGGGTAGCCGGGGAGCTGTTTTTT.

In regard to this clonotype: Sequence at one end of the junction differs from germline and may be a read error. The rearrangement joins TRBV20-1 to TRBJ1-1; possible D gene TRBD1, 6 bases. Germline V CDR1 and CDR2: DFQATT, SNEGSKA (reference sequence). The CDR3 consists of 14 residues. CDR3 nucleotide sequence: TGCAGTGCTAGAGATTGGGACACGAACACTGACGCTTTCTTT. This gives the protein CSARDWDTNTDAFF.

The CDR3 DNA sequence: TGTGCCAGCAGCTATCGACAGGGTGAATCCGGGGTTGGCTATGGCTACACCTTC. Translated, it gives CASSYRQGESGVGYGYTF. This sequence joins TRBV7-8 and TRBJ1-2; 7 nucleotides align to TRBD1. This CDR3 spans 18 amino acids. V was clipped by 4 bases and J by 4 bases; unmatched bases: 18. From germline, CDR1 is SGHVS and CDR2 FQNEAQ.

The chain combines TRBV5-1 with TRBJ2-3; TRBD1 matches at 7 bases. The trim removed 6 bases at V and 3 bases at J, leaving 4 bases unmatched. The CDR3 runs to 13 residues. Germline V gene data show CDR1 as SGHRS and CDR2 as YFSETQ. CDR3: CASNRDRTDTQYF. The CDR3 nucleotides are TGCGCCAGCAATCGGGACAGAACAGATACGCAGTATTTT.

This clonotype was seen more than once but under ten times. This chain connects TRBV2 to TRBJ1-1, with TRBD1 matching 8 bases. V shed 6 bases and J 5 bases; nucleotides not matched to a gene: 5. CDR3 size: 13 residues. The germline CDR1 and CDR2 sequences are SNHLY and FYNNEI. The CDR3 bases are TGTGCCAGCAGCCAGGGGGCCAGGACTGAAGCTTTCTTT. Translating it yields CASSQGARTEAFF.

CDR3 in DNA: TGCGCCAGCAGTTGGACAGGCGGCTCTGGAAACACCATATATTTT. It specifies CASSWTGGSGNTIYF. The V gene is TRBV5-1, the J gene TRBJ1-3; TRBD1 matches 7 bases. This CDR3 region has 15 residues. V trimming: 5 bases; J trimming: 0 bases; junction bases outside the gene matches: 5. CDR1 is SGHRS and CDR2 is YFSETQ in the germline V gene.

This chain links TRBV10-3 with TRBJ2-3; the match to TRBD2 covers 7 bases. CDR3 length equals 13 residues. CDR1 and CDR2 from the germline V gene are ENHRY and SYGVKD. V shed 7 bases and J 4 bases; nucleotides not matched to a gene: 5. The CDR3 sequence is CAITGGSPDTQYF. The DNA for the CDR3 is TGTGCCATCACGGGCGGGAGCCCAGATACGCAGTATTTT.

The rearrangement uses TRBV4-1 and TRBJ2-1; D remains ambiguous. Germline CDR1 reads MGHRA; CDR2 reads YSYEKL. This CDR3 is built from 14 residues. V was cut by 1 base and J by 6 bases, with 10 bases left in between. For the CDR3, the DNA is TGCGCCAGCAGCCAAGCGAGGCGGAGCAATGAGCAGTTCTTC. It translates to CASSQARRSNEQFF.

This clonotype was picked up a small number of times. This chain links TRBV11-1 with TRBJ2-1; 10 bases map to TRBD2. CDR1 and CDR2 from the germline V gene are SGHAT and FQDESV (reference sequence). The CDR3 runs 16 residues. V shed 2 bases and J 9 bases; nucleotides not matched to a gene: 10. This CDR3 is CASSLQGASGSREQFF. CDR3 bases: TGTGCCAGCAGCTTACAAGGGGCTAGCGGGAGCCGTGAGCAGTTCTTC.

V gene TRBV28 combines with J gene TRBJ2-7; the match to TRBD2 covers 7 bases. CDR1 and CDR2 (germline): MDHEN, SYDVKM. This CDR3 has 13 amino acids. V shed 4 bases, J shed 3 bases, and the junction held 3 bases outside the gene matches. For the CDR3, the DNA is TGTGCCAGCAGTTCTAGCGGATACTACGAGCAGTACTTC. Residues: CASSSSGYYEQYF.

This clonotype was picked up a small number of times. The chain combines TRBV12-3 or TRBV12-4 with TRBJ1-5; D ambiguous. The length of the CDR3 is 13 residues. Trimming pared 5 bases from V and 6 bases from J, leaving 11 bases between. This CDR3 is CASSRGYPQPQHF. In nucleotides, the CDR3 is TGTGCCAGCAGTAGAGGGTACCCTCAGCCCCAGCATTTT.

V is TRBV3-1 and J is TRBJ1-1; a possible D gene is TRBD1 (5 bases). The CDR3 is made up of 15 amino acids. The V gene's germline CDR1 is LGHDT and CDR2 YNNKEL (reference sequence). V was trimmed by 6 bases and J by 0 bases, leaving 14 bases between them. This CDR3 reads CASRFRAHLNTEAFF. The DNA for the CDR3 is TGTGCCAGCAGATTCAGGGCGCATCTGAACACTGAAGCTTTCTTT. The complete variable domain, with remaining parts taken from reference TRBV3-1 and TRBJ1-1, reads DTAVSQTPKYLVTQMGNDKSIKCEQNLGHDTMYWYKQDSKKFLKIMFSYNNKELIINETVPNRFSPKSPDKAHLNLHINSLELGDSAVYFCASRFRAHLNTEAFFGQGTRLTVV.

This clonotype was counted a few times. The chain is built from TRBV29-1 and TRBJ2-5; D call uncertain. Trimming left V 7 bases short and J 3 bases short, with 18 bases between. The CDR3 extends over 14 amino acids. The V gene's germline CDR1 is SQVTM and CDR2 ANQGSEA. CDR3 residues: CSARGRMLKETQYF. The CDR3 DNA is TGCAGCGCCCGAGGACGGATGCTGAAAGAGACCCAGTACTTC.

The gene calls are TRBV6-5 and TRBJ1-3; D might be TRBD1 (6 bases). Trimming removed 3 bases from V and 5 bases from J, with 17 bases in between. The CDR3 spans 16 residues. Germline V gene sequence: CDR1 MNHEY, CDR2 SVGAGI. CDR3 protein: CASSYYLTGGRNTIYF. DNA of the CDR3: TGTGCCAGCAGTTATTATCTGACAGGAGGGAGAAACACCATATATTTT.

This clonotype has more than one count but fewer than ten. The chain joins TRBV7-2 to TRBJ2-5; the D gene is possibly TRBD2 (6 bases). Looked up from germline, CDR1 is SGHTA and CDR2 is FQGNSA. The V and J ends lost 7 bases and 4 bases respectively, with 16 bases between them. This CDR3 spans 14 amino acids. The CDR3 protein is CASTLGGGPETQYF. CDR3 DNA sequence: TGTGCCAGCACCCTGGGGGGAGGCCCAGAGACCCAGTACTTC.

V and J are TRBV6-1 and TRBJ1-4, with D tentatively TRBD1 (6 bases). This CDR3 spans 13 amino acids. V lost 7 bases to trimming and J lost 7 bases, with 13 bases between them. CDR1 is MNHNS and CDR2 is SASEGT in the germline V gene. The CDR3, as DNA: TGTGCCAGCAACACAGGGTTGGGTGAAAAACTGTTTTTT. Protein sequence: CASNTGLGEKLFF.

This clonotype was counted only a few times. Germline and junction disagree at one end, which may indicate a read error. The rearrangement links TRBV7-7 to TRBJ2-1; 8 bases line up with TRBD2. The CDR3 length is 14 residues. Looked up from germline, CDR1 is SSHAT and CDR2 is FNYEAQ (reference sequence). The CDR3 reads CASSFSGTSFEQFF. The CDR3 coding sequence is TGTGCTAGCAGCTTCTCAGGGACTAGTTTTGAGCAGTTCTTC.

CDR3 sequence: CSVSQQGGHGYTF. The CDR3 bases are TGCAGCGTTAGTCAACAGGGTGGTCATGGCTACACCTTC. The rearrangement uses TRBV29-1 and TRBJ1-2; D perhaps matches TRBD1 (6 bases). The CDR3 extends over 13 amino acids. V lost 5 bases, J lost 6 bases, and 16 bases lay in between. Germline loops: CDR1 SQVTM, CDR2 ANQGSEA.

The rearrangement links TRBV4-1 to TRBJ1-4; D is uncertain. Germline values: CDR1 MGHRA, CDR2 YSYEKL. The ends were cut back, 4 bases at V and 4 bases at J, with 25 bases in the middle. This CDR3 is 19 amino acids long. CDR3 bases: TGCGCCAGCAGCCGATTGCTGGCGGTACCCGGCTTAAATAATGAAAAACTGTTTTTT. Its translation: CASSRLLAVPGLNNEKLFF.

The V gene is TRBV5-6, the J gene TRBJ2-7, with D perhaps TRBD2 (5 bases). Germline V gene lookup returns CDR1 SGHDT and CDR2 YYEEEE. This CDR3 has 11 amino acids. V was pared by 3 bases and J by 6 bases, with 7 bases between. The CDR3 region has the DNA TGTGCCAGCAGCTGTGAGGGCGAGCAGTACTTC. Its protein product is CASSCEGEQYF.